This T cell receptor beta chain derives from a study of graft-versus-host responses after intestinal transplantation. Across the whole study: Among the recipients, transplants were multivisceral, liver-intestinal, or isolated intestinal. All of the recipients had induction that used anti-thymocyte globulin, then tacrolimus and steroids for two to three years.

For this clone: Antigen unknown.

Study-wide results and caveats: Recipient marrow harbored GvH clones, some of which surfaced first in ileum or blood. Allografts of patients with graft-donor T cell macrochimerism showed high graft-versus-host to host-versus-graft clone ratios.

The CDR3 sequence is 14 residues long. Germline V gene data show CDR1 as SGHVS and CDR2 as FNYEAQ. The V end was cut by 5 bases, the J end by 2 bases, with 12 bases between. Method: immunoSEQ multiplex PCR; TCRdb's copy keeps in-frame clones and lacks some. The table has some 120,000 clones, about nine tenths seen once. The V and J genes are TRBV7-6 and TRBJ1-2; D possibly corresponds to TRBD1 (5 bases). This TCR was sampled from a human donor who received an intestinal transplant. This sample comprised unstimulated CD4+ T cells sorted from spleen or lymph node cells, obtained before intestinal transplant. The CDR3 loop is CASSNPGNNYGYTF. The DNA for the CDR3 is TGTGCCAGCAGCAACCCAGGGAACAACTATGGCTACACCTTC.